Below are 25 T cell receptor beta chains sequenced from a single sample in a study of PD-1 blockade in classical Hodgkin lymphoma. Method: immunoSEQ multiplex PCR; TCRdb's copy keeps in-frame clones and lacks some. The sample includes about 75,000 clones, approximately 94% of them seen just once. All trial patients relapsed after autologous stem cell transplantation. The sequenced sample was peripheral blood mononuclear cells (PBMCs), obtained at baseline. These receptor sequences come from a human donor with classical Hodgkin lymphoma.

This clone was recorded a few times. V usage is TRBV6-5 and J usage is TRBJ2-5; no clear D gene. V was clipped by 6 bases and J by 2 bases, with 13 bases between them. Germline V gives CDR1 MNHEY, CDR2 SVGAGI. CDR3 length equals 14 residues. CDR3 amino acids: CASSSGPRQETQYF. The CDR3 DNA reads as TGTGCCAGCAGCTCTGGACCGCGGCAAGAGACCCAGTACTTC.

The J gene is TRBJ2-3, the V gene TRBV7-9, with 10 bases fitting TRBD2. This CDR3 is built from 18 residues. V lost 5 bases to trimming and J lost 0 bases; unmatched junction nucleotides: 11. Germline V gene lookup returns CDR1 SEHNR and CDR2 FQNEAQ (reference sequence). CDR3 amino acids: CASSDQLAGPASTDTQYF. The CDR3 region has the DNA TGTGCCAGCAGCGATCAACTAGCGGGGCCAGCTAGCACAGATACGCAGTATTTT.

This clone was seen only once. The rearrangement joins TRBV27 to TRBJ2-5; tentatively, D is TRBD1 or TRBD2 (6 bases each). CDR1 MNHEY and CDR2 SMNVEV come from the germline V gene (reference sequence). Trimming left V 5 bases short and J 5 bases short, with 18 bases between. CDR3 length equals 15 residues. CDR3 nucleotides: TGTGCCAGCAGTCCAAAAGGGGGGCGCGGGGAGACCCAGTACTTC. Amino acids: CASSPKGGRGETQYF.

The chain couples TRBV9 to TRBJ1-3; 10 nucleotides align to TRBD1. Trimming removed 6 bases from V and 4 bases from J; junction bases left unmatched: 7. Germline V CDR1 and CDR2: SGDLS, YYNGEE. The CDR3 loop spans 15 amino acids. CDR3 DNA sequence: TGTGCCAGCACCAAGGGACAGGGGATCGGAAACACCATATATTTT. Protein sequence: CASTKGQGIGNTIYF.

This chain joins TRBV9 and TRBJ2-7, with D perhaps matching TRBD2 (5 bases). V lost 0 bases to trimming and J lost 4 bases, with 11 bases between them. In germline, CDR1 is SGDLS, CDR2 YYNGEE. The CDR3 sequence is 14 residues long. The CDR3 DNA is TGTGCCAGCAGCGTAGACCGCTGGGAGTACGAGCAGTACTTC. This sequence encodes CASSVDRWEYEQYF.

The gene calls are TRBV30 and TRBJ1-1, with no clear D. CDR3 length: 11 amino acids. V was clipped by 0 bases and J by 13 bases, with 12 bases between them. Germline lookup yields CDR1 GTSNPN and CDR2 SVGIG (reference sequence). The CDR3 loop reads CAWSVRPYSFF. The CDR3 DNA follows: TGTGCCTGGAGTGTACGGCCGTATAGTTTCTTT. The full variable domain, with the rest looked up from reference TRBV30 and TRBJ1-1, is SQTIHQWPATLVQPVGSPLSLECTVEGTSNPNLYWYRQAAGRGLQLLFYSVGIGQISSEVPQNLSASRPQDRQFILSSKKLLLSDSGFYLCAWSVRPYSFFGQGTRLTVV.

The chain joins TRBV2 to TRBJ2-1; 8 bases map to TRBD2. There are 15 residues in the CDR3. Germline V gene lookup returns CDR1 SNHLY and CDR2 FYNNEI. After removal of 3 bases from V and 7 bases from J, the junction contained 8 bases not matched to a gene. The CDR3 sequence: CASSDRSGGPNEQFF. CDR3 nucleotide sequence: TGTGCCAGCAGTGATAGGTCGGGAGGGCCGAATGAGCAGTTCTTC.

This CDR3 is CASRVRGAILVGELFF. CDR3 sequence (DNA): TGTGCAAGTCGCGTCCGAGGGGCCATATTGGTCGGGGAGCTGTTTTTT. This chain uses TRBV12-2 with TRBJ2-2. TRBV12-2 is a documented pseudogene. The CDR3 is 16 residues long.

CDR3: CATSSDMGGFLTDTQYF. DNA of the CDR3: TGTGCCACCAGCAGTGATATGGGAGGATTTCTCACAGATACGCAGTATTTT. The chain recombines TRBV15 with TRBJ2-3, with D possibly matching TRBD2 (6 bases). CDR3 length: 17 residues. The germline gives CDR1 LNHNV, CDR2 YYDKDF (reference sequence). The V and J ends lost 3 bases and 2 bases respectively, with 18 bases between them.

The chain carries TRBV5-1 and TRBJ2-7; D is undetermined. The CDR3 consists of 11 residues. Germline CDR1 reads SGHRS; CDR2 reads YFSETQ. Between the trimmed V and J ends, which lost 5 bases and 4 bases, there was a span of 7 bases. CDR3 amino acids: CASSSGYEQYF. DNA for the CDR3: TGCGCCAGCAGTTCGGGTTACGAGCAGTACTTC.

This clone was observed once. This chain joins TRBV9 and TRBJ2-1; D unresolved. V was pared by 3 bases and J by 7 bases, with 11 bases between. Germline CDR1 and CDR2: SGDLS and YYNGEE. The CDR3 length is 13 residues. The DNA of the CDR3 is TGTGCCAGCAGCGGTTATTCACGGAATGAGCAGTTCTTC. This encodes CASSGYSRNEQFF.

The genes are TRBV5-1 and TRBJ2-5; 8 bases fit TRBD1. Unmatched junction bases numbered 13, after V lost 4 bases and J lost 5 bases. From germline, CDR1 is SGHRS and CDR2 YFSETQ. The CDR3 covers 16 residues. DNA for the CDR3: TGCGCCAGCAGCCTCTCCCGGGACAGGCTGGGGGAGACCCAGTACTTC. This gives the protein CASSLSRDRLGETQYF. Full variable domain (remainder filled in from reference TRBV5-1 and TRBJ2-5): KAGVTQTPRYLIKTRGQQVTLSCSPISGHRSVSWYQQTPGQGLQFLFEYFSETQRNKGNFPGRFSGRQFSNSRSEMNVSTLELGDSALYLCASSLSRDRLGETQYFGPGTRLLVL.

J is TRBJ1-1 and V is TRBV4-1; D is perhaps TRBD1 (6 bases). The CDR3 is made up of 13 amino acids. Per germline, CDR1 MGHRA and CDR2 YSYEKL. The V end was cut by 4 bases, the J end by 1 base, with 7 bases between. In DNA form, the CDR3 reads TGCGCCAGCAGCCGGACAGAGAACACTGAAGCTTTCTTT. This gives the protein CASSRTENTEAFF.

CDR3 in DNA: TGCGCCAGCAGCTTCAGGACAGGTTCGCATCAAGAGACCCAGTACTTC. Amino acid sequence: CASSFRTGSHQETQYF. The chain employs TRBV5-1 and TRBJ2-5, with 7 nucleotides matching TRBD1. The V gene end was trimmed by 2 bases and the J gene end by 2 bases; junction bases not matched to a gene: 9. CDR3 length equals 16 residues. The germline V gene has CDR1 SGHRS and CDR2 YFSETQ. Full variable domain (remainder filled in from reference TRBV5-1 and TRBJ2-5): KAGVTQTPRYLIKTRGQQVTLSCSPISGHRSVSWYQQTPGQGLQFLFEYFSETQRNKGNFPGRFSGRQFSNSRSEMNVSTLELGDSALYLCASSFRTGSHQETQYFGPGTRLLVL.

The chain uses TRBV13 and TRBJ2-1; TRBD2 aligns across 7 bases. CDR1 and CDR2 from the germline V gene are PRHDT and FYEKMQ (reference sequence). CDR3 size: 13 residues. With 0 bases clipped from V and 10 bases from J, the junction kept 3 bases outside the gene matches. The CDR3 sequence is CASSLGGGSEQFF. The CDR3 nucleotides are TGTGCCAGCAGCTTAGGGGGCGGGAGCGAGCAGTTCTTC.

The V and J genes are TRBV7-2 and TRBJ2-1; 9 bases agree with TRBD2. CDR3 length: 16 amino acids. Germline V gene data show CDR1 as SGHTA and CDR2 as FQGNSA. V was pared by 0 bases and J by 3 bases, with 3 bases of the junction left unmatched. CDR3 sequence reads: CASSLAGLANYNEQFF. CDR3 DNA: TGTGCCAGCAGCTTAGCGGGACTAGCAAACTACAATGAGCAGTTCTTC.

The chain joins TRBV5-4 to TRBJ2-1, with 7 bases that match TRBD1. This CDR3 is built from 14 residues. Germline CDR1 and CDR2: SGHNT and YYREEE (reference sequence). Trimming removed 4 bases from V and 7 bases from J; junction bases left unmatched: 8. CDR3 in amino acids: CASSPRDSLNEQFF. CDR3 nucleotides: TGTGCCAGCAGCCCCCGGGACAGTTTGAATGAGCAGTTCTTC.

J is TRBJ1-2 and V is TRBV9; D is undetermined. The V end was cut by 1 base, the J end by 4 bases, with 14 bases between. CDR1 SGDLS and CDR2 YYNGEE come from the germline V gene. This CDR3 is 15 amino acids long. CDR3 region: CASSVKGGIGYGYTF. As DNA, the CDR3 is TGTGCCAGCAGCGTAAAGGGAGGGATCGGCTATGGCTACACCTTC.

The chain is built from TRBV4-3 and TRBJ2-7; TRBD2 matches 12 bases. Trimming at V came to 4 bases and at J to 2 bases, leaving 6 bases not matched to a gene. The germline CDR1 and CDR2 sequences are LGHNA and YSLEER. The CDR3 is 16 amino acids. The CDR3 DNA reads TGCGCCAGCAGCCCCCGGACTAGCGGGAACGCCTACGAGCAGTACTTC. Its protein product is CASSPRTSGNAYEQYF.

The chain couples TRBV19 to TRBJ2-1; D may match TRBD1 or TRBD2 (5 bases each). Deletions cut 4 bases from V and 2 bases from J, with 15 bases between. This CDR3 region has 16 residues. Germline CDR1 reads LNHDA; CDR2 reads SQIVND (reference sequence). CDR3 in DNA: TGTGCCAGTAGTAACCCCGGGACCGCGACCTACAATGAGCAGTTCTTC. Translation: CASSNPGTATYNEQFF.

This chain connects TRBV13 to TRBJ2-3, with TRBD2 matching 12 bases. The CDR3 loop spans 16 amino acids. CDR1 is PRHDT and CDR2 is FYEKMQ in the germline V gene (reference sequence). V shed 5 bases, J shed 1 base, and the junction held 4 bases outside the gene matches. The CDR3 loop reads CASSRRLAGGTDTQYF. CDR3 bases: TGTGCCAGCAGCAGGCGACTAGCGGGGGGCACAGATACGCAGTATTTT.

This rearrangement joins TRBV25-1 to TRBJ2-1; 11 bases agree with TRBD2. The CDR3 runs 17 residues. The V gene's germline CDR1 is MGHDK and CDR2 SYGVNS. Unmatched junction bases numbered 11, after V lost 3 bases and J lost 7 bases. CDR3 residues: CASSDLVLAGGSNEQFF. CDR3 DNA sequence: TGTGCCAGCAGTGACCTCGTCCTAGCGGGAGGTAGTAATGAGCAGTTCTTC.

The V and J genes are TRBV18 and TRBJ2-1, with 11 bases that match TRBD2. Unmatched junction bases numbered 9, after V lost 4 bases and J lost 7 bases. The CDR3 has 16 residues. The germline V gene has CDR1 KGHSH and CDR2 LQKENI. The CDR3 DNA reads as TGTGCCAGCTCACTCGGTAGCGGGGGGGCCTTGAATGAGCAGTTCTTC. Amino acids: CASSLGSGGALNEQFF.

The chain combines TRBV30 with TRBJ2-1; D remains ambiguous. Trimming removed 7 bases at V and 5 bases at J, with 12 bases between. This CDR3 is built from 12 residues. The germline V gene encodes CDR1 GTSNPN and CDR2 SVGIG (reference sequence). The DNA of the CDR3 is TGTGCCTCCCCGAGATCTCACAATGAGCAGTTCTTC. Amino acid sequence: CASPRSHNEQFF.

This chain connects TRBV30 to TRBJ1-1; TRBD1 agrees at 7 bases. Germline CDR1 reads GTSNPN; CDR2 reads SVGIG (reference sequence). The length of the CDR3 is 11 residues. J lost 11 bases, V lost 1 base, and 4 bases had no gene match. The CDR3 spells CAWSGTGGAFF. CDR3 DNA sequence: TGTGCCTGGAGTGGGACAGGTGGCGCTTTCTTT.